A selection of T cell receptor beta chains follows, all from one sample in a study of blood T cell repertoires in COVID-19. TCRdb's copy holds only in-frame clones and misses some; the assay was immunoSEQ multiplex PCR. The table records over 12,000 clones, over 80% of them present only once. The sample taken for sequencing was peripheral blood. These receptors originate from a human donor in a cohort sampled during active COVID-19. The CDR3 runs from the conserved cysteine through the conserved F or W. The D gene is left open where the match is weak. Clone size is given for some rows only: seen once, a few or many times, or a class if the clone is expanded.

J gene | clone size | V gene | D gene | CDR3 DNA | CDR3 protein
TRBJ1-5 | . | TRBV28 | TRBD1 | TGTGCCAGCAGCCGTGGACAGGGGTCACAGCCCCAGCATTTT | CASSRGQGSQPQHF
TRBJ1-1 | . | TRBV28 | . | TGTGCCAGCCTTCGGTCGGACAGCGAAGCTTTCTTT | CASLRSDSEAFF
TRBJ1-1 | . | TRBV9 | . | TGTGCCAGCAGCGTAGCTAGTGGAGGGAACACTGAAGCTTTCTTT | CASSVASGGNTEAFF
TRBJ2-1 | . | TRBV4-3 | TRBD2 | TGCGCCAGCAGCCAAGGGAGGCTAGCGGGAGGGCTTAACAATGAGCAGTTCTTC | CASSQGRLAGGLNNEQFF
TRBJ2-3 | once | TRBV28 | TRBD2 | TGTGCCAGCAGTCCCGGACTAGCGGGTCATCCTTTCACAGATACGCAGTATTTT | CASSPGLAGHPFTDTQYF
TRBJ2-3 | . | TRBV11-2 | . | TGTGCCAGCAGCTTAGCGGGTGGCGGGTCAGATACGCAGTATTTT | CASSLAGGGSDTQYF
TRBJ2-5 | . | TRBV27 | TRBD1 | TGTGCCAGCAGTTTGAGGCCGGGACAGGCTTTCGGGCAAGAGACCCAGTACTTC | CASSLRPGQAFGQETQYF
TRBJ1-4 | once | TRBV5-1 | . | TGCGCCAGCAGCTTTCAGTCAGATGAAAAACTGTTTTTT | CASSFQSDEKLFF
TRBJ1-6 | few | TRBV5-8 | . | TGTGCCAGCACGAGGGTTTGGAATTCACCCCTCCACTTT | CASTRVWNSPLHF
TRBJ2-2 | . | TRBV29-1 | . | TGCAGCGTTGCCGACACGTACACCGGGGAGCTGTTTTTT | CSVADTYTGELFF
TRBJ2-5 | . | TRBV30 | TRBD2 | TGTGCCTGGAGTGGGACTAGCGGGAGGGACGGGACCCAGTACTTC | CAWSGTSGRDGTQYF
TRBJ1-1 | . | TRBV19 | . | TGTGCCAGTAGTATCCAGGGTTGGAACACTGAAGCTTTCTTT | CASSIQGWNTEAFF
TRBJ2-3 | . | TRBV5-4 | TRBD2 | TGTGCCAGCAGCTTAGCGGGAGGGCTATCTTCCACAGATACGCAGTATTTT | CASSLAGGLSSTDTQYF
TRBJ2-7 | once | TRBV28 | . | TGTGCCAGCAGTTTGGTGGGACGGGGGTACGAGCAGTACTTC | CASSLVGRGYEQYF
TRBJ1-5 | . | TRBV27 | TRBD1 | TGTGCCAGCAGCCCACAGGGGGGAAATCAGCCCCAGCATTTT | CASSPQGGNQPQHF
TRBJ2-3 | . | TRBV18 | TRBD1 | TGTGCCAGCTCACCCTGGGACAGAAGCACAGATACGCAGTATTTT | CASSPWDRSTDTQYF
TRBJ1-2 | . | TRBV6-5 | TRBD1 | TGTGCCAGCAGCACTGTGACAGGGGGTGGCTACACCTTC | CASSTVTGGGYTF
TRBJ2-7 | . | TRBV7-9 | . | TGTGCCAGCAGCTCGGCAGGGAATCCCTACGAGCAGTACTTC | CASSSAGNPYEQYF
TRBJ2-5 | few | TRBV9 | TRBD2 | TGTGCCAGCAGTGCCGGGGGGGATGGGACCCAGTACTTC | CASSAGGDGTQYF
TRBJ2-3 | . | TRBV6-5 | . | TGTGCCCTTCGGCCCCCAGACTATTATCTCGATACGCAGTATTTT | CALRPPDYYLDTQYF
TRBJ2-1 | . | TRBV2 | TRBD1 | TGTGCCAGCAGTGGGAACAGGGGGGCGAGGAATGAGCAGTTCTTC | CASSGNRGARNEQFF
TRBJ2-5 | . | TRBV7-6 | TRBD2 | TGTGCCAGCAGCTTAGAGGGACGGACTAGCGGGGCCCAAGAGACCCAGTACTTC | CASSLEGRTSGAQETQYF
TRBJ1-5 | . | TRBV6-6 | TRBD1 | TGTGCCAGCACCGAGACAGGGGCGGTTGGGCCCCAGCATTTT | CASTETGAVGPQHF
TRBJ1-5 | . | TRBV19 | TRBD1 | TGTGCCAGTAGTTCACGTCCAGGGACAGGGAGCAGCAATCAGCCCCAGCATTTT | CASSSRPGTGSSNQPQHF
TRBJ2-3 | . | TRBV30 | TRBD1 | TGTGCCTGGAGTGTACCGGGACAGGGAACAGATACGCAGTATTTT | CAWSVPGQGTDTQYF
TRBJ1-2 | few | TRBV12-3/TRBV12-4 | TRBD1 | TGTGCCACCAGGGGGCAGGGGGTCTATGGCTACACCTTC | CATRGQGVYGYTF
TRBJ1-1 | . | TRBV7-2 | . | TGTGCCAGCAGCTTCCGACCTTCCAGGGGCACTGAAGCTTTCTTT | CASSFRPSRGTEAFF
TRBJ1-4 | . | TRBV6-2/TRBV6-3 | . | TGTGCCAGCAGTTCCTTGGCCGAGGGAAAACTGTTTTTT | CASSSLAEGKLFF
TRBJ2-4 | . | TRBV3-1/TRBV3-2 | . | TGTGCCAGCAGCCGATGGACACTGGGCATAGCCAAAAACATTCAGTACTTC | CASSRWTLGIAKNIQYF
TRBJ2-3 | . | TRBV6-5 | . | TGTGCCAGCAGCCTACAGTACACAGATACGCAGTATTTT | CASSLQYTDTQYF
TRBJ2-1 | . | TRBV4-1 | TRBD2 | TGCGCCAGCAGCCAAGATCGGGGGGCGGGAGGTCTCAATGAGCAGTTCTTC | CASSQDRGAGGLNEQFF
TRBJ1-1 | . | TRBV3-1/TRBV3-2 | . | TGTGCCAGCAGCCAAGAAGCGAGGGACACGAACACTGAAGCTTTCTTT | CASSQEARDTNTEAFF
TRBJ1-2 | . | TRBV6-1 | . | TGTGCCAGCAGTGAAGATTTGGGCTCTCGATCTGGCTACACCTTC | CASSEDLGSRSGYTF
TRBJ2-7 | once | TRBV15 | . | TGTGCCACCAGCAGAGATCTCTCGGTTCCACAGGGCTACGAGCAGTACTTC | CATSRDLSVPQGYEQYF
TRBJ2-7 | . | TRBV15 | TRBD2 | TGTGCCACCAGCAGAGATCGGGATTTTGTAACTAGCGGGAGGGCCCTCTACGAGCAGTACTTC | CATSRDRDFVTSGRALYEQYF
TRBJ2-2 | . | TRBV5-8 | . | TGTGCCAGCAGCTTGTGGTTACAGCCCAGCGGGGAGCTGTTTTTT | CASSLWLQPSGELFF
TRBJ2-5 | . | TRBV6-5 | TRBD2 | TGTGCCAGCAGTTACCCTGGCGGGAGAAATCAGAAGACCCAGTACTTC | CASSYPGGRNQKTQYF
TRBJ2-7 | . | TRBV27 | . | TGTGCCAGGTGTCAGCAGGGGTACTCCTACGAGCAGTACTTC | CARCQQGYSYEQYF